The subject of this entry is one T cell receptor (beta chain). Its antigen remains undetermined. Per-base quality was not reported, and no clone a single base away is much larger than it. The treatment or condition label, read with the paper, signifies: suppressive antiretroviral therapy. A pool of overlapping 15-mer peptides from HIV-1 Gag, at about 0.93 ug per peptide per mL, was used to stimulate the cells. Memory CD4+ T cells that did not respond, being CD40L-negative, CD69-negative and CD45RO-high, were sorted as memory populations depleted of antigen-responding cells. HIV-1-infected adults in whom suppressive ART had been started during chronic infection were enrolled as participants. For at least 4 years, participants had undetectable plasma HIV-1 RNA, below 50 copies/mL. To be included, participants needed a CD4+ T cell count above 400 cells/uL and a positive CMV serology. Before stimulation, PBMCs were isolated using density centrifugation and depleted of CD8+ T cells. CD8-depleted PBMCs were stimulated for 15 to 20 hours with anti-CD28/CD49d costimulation, CD40-blocking antibody and enfuvirtide to prevent new infections. Cell sorting was done on a Beckman Coulter MoFlo Legacy or XDP sorter, and dead cells were excluded with propidium iodide. For samples with more than one million cells, genomic DNA was extracted with the QIAamp DNA Mini Kit, and for all other samples the Quick-DNA Microprep Kit was used.

The source of the sample is a study of persistence of HIV-infected CD4 T cells (dated by TCRdb to the early 2020s). With regard to the full study: The study isolated CMV- and HIV-1 Gag-responding CD4+ T cells from ART-treated individuals to examine antigen-driven clonal expansion of HIV-1-infected cells. In the cross-participant TCR cluster analysis, fewer than 10 participants were included for CMV and roughly 7 participants were included for Gag. Peripheral blood samples of up to roughly 180 mL were obtained at multiple time points, with the exception of a couple of participants, for whom leukapheresis was performed at a single time point. The median time participants had been on suppressive ART was about eight years. The clonality of all cells in each sorted population was assessed by TCRbeta sequencing, whereas the clonality of infected cells was assessed by proviral sequencing. Overall study outcomes, separate from this receptor: Within the same sorted populations, how oligoclonal the TCRs were correlated with how oligoclonal the proviruses were. Antigen-responding cells were enriched for expanded CDR3beta sequences that were degenerate, which suggests that CD4+ responses to CMV and Gag underwent convergent selection. Only a small number of individuals took part in the study, and the range of antigens tested was limited. Significantly lower TCRbeta richness was observed in CMV- and Gag-responding cells than in anti-CD3/anti-CD28-responding cells, and higher oligoclonality was observed in CMV-responding cells than in CD3/CD28-stimulated and Gag-responding cells. Restriction of bulk TCR analyses to the rare CMV-responding cells that actually carried HIV-1 proviruses was not possible.

The immunoSEQ hsTCRB assay version 4, run in survey mode, was used to sequence TCRbeta repertoires from genomic DNA. Genomic DNA was diluted to around 9.2 ng/uL, using up to roughly 1 ug per sample for TCRbeta sequencing. The paper's processing steps were these. ImmunoSeq Analyzer 3.0 was used for analysis of TCRbeta data, and diversity was computed on productive nucleotide rearrangements. Lower-bound TCR diversity was estimated with the improved Chao index, and clonality with the Gini coefficient using the Immunarch R package. Different nucleotide rearrangements encoding the same CDR3beta amino acid sequence were counted as distinct clonotypes. Differential abundance analysis identified TCRbeta sequences significantly enriched in antigen-responding cells relative to anti-CD3/anti-CD28-activated cells. GLIPH2 clustered TCRs by predicted peptide-MHC specificity, both within individual participants and across merged participant data sets. TCRdb mirrors the immuneACCESS table, restricted to in-frame sequences. Some clones are absent from its copies; in checked studies, under half trace to an unresolved V gene, and the reason for the others is unknown. V and J calls and clone size come straight from that table; D and trimming were deduced from the DNA. The sample table lists approximately 40,000 clones, 70% to 80% of them with a count of one. The ten largest clones add up to 13% to 15% of the sample.

Reading the germline V gene gives CDR1 SGHRS and CDR2 YFSETQ. From its cysteine to its phenylalanine, the CDR3 spans 16 amino acids. Only the CDR3 DNA is retained, 48 bases long and in frame from the first base. V trim: 0 bases; J trim: 7 bases; unmatched bases: 8. The sample consisted of CD4+ T cells sorted from PBMCs after roughly 19-hour stimulation, taken from a patient who received antiretroviral therapy. This sample's cell subset or site label indicates: CD40L-CD69- CD45RO-high memory CD4 T cells not responding to Gag peptides. This TCR was recovered from an adult man with HIV who was CMV-seropositive. The rearranged segments are TRBV5-1 and TRBJ1-4, with 8 bases matching TRBD1. The CDR3 corresponds to CASSLGQGLTLEKLFF. The sequence in DNA is TGCGCCAGCAGCTTGGGACAGGGGTTGACGCTTGAAAAACTGTTTTTT. The entire variable domain, with the stretches around the CDR3 drawn from the reference TRBV5-1 and TRBJ1-4 proteins, is KAGVTQTPRYLIKTRGQQVTLSCSPISGHRSVSWYQQTPGQGLQFLFEYFSETQRNKGNFPGRFSGRQFSNSRSEMNVSTLELGDSALYLCASSLGQGLTLEKLFFGSGTQLSVL.